The 15 T cell receptor beta chains in this list originate from one sample, sequenced in a study of shared clonotypes between healthy human individuals. This table comes from immunoSEQ multiplex PCR, and its TCRdb copy is limited to in-frame clones, with some not included. Among about 2,500,000 clones, 90% to 95% were seen once, and the ten largest hold around 0.15%. Input material: naive CD4+ T cells sorted from blood. The subset denotes: CD45RA+ positively selected. These TCRs come from a young man in good health.

J is TRBJ2-5 and V is TRBV5-6; TRBD1 matches at 8 bases. The CDR3 is made up of 14 amino acids. J was trimmed by 5 bases and V by 4 bases; bases with no gene match: 7. Per the germline V gene, CDR1 is SGHDT and CDR2 is YYEEEE. CDR3: CASSPQGAWETQYF. CDR3 coding DNA: TGTGCCAGCAGCCCGCAGGGGGCATGGGAGACCCAGTACTTC.

This chain connects TRBV5-6 to TRBJ2-7; 8 nucleotides align to TRBD1. The CDR3 extends over 15 amino acids. Germline CDR1 and CDR2: SGHDT and YYEEEE. V lost 1 base and J lost 7; bases outside the gene matches: 10. The CDR3 reads CASSLSWQGAAEQYF. In nucleotides, the CDR3 is TGTGCCAGCAGCTTGTCGTGGCAGGGGGCGGCAGAGCAGTACTTC.

V and J are TRBV2 and TRBJ1-3; a possible D gene is TRBD1 (6 bases). The V gene lost 7 bases and the J gene lost 4 bases, with 11 bases spanning the gap. Germline V gene data show CDR1 as SNHLY and CDR2 as FYNNEI. The CDR3 sequence is 13 residues long. The CDR3 nucleotides are TGTGCCAGCAATACAGGGTGGGGAAACACCATATATTTT. It specifies CASNTGWGNTIYF. The whole variable domain, remainder taken from reference TRBV2 and TRBJ1-3, is EPEVTQTPSHQVTQMGQEVILRCVPISNHLYFYWYRQILGQKVEFLVSFYNNEISEKSEIFDDQFSVERPDGSNFTLKIRSTKLEDSAMYFCASNTGWGNTIYFGEGSWLTVV.

The chain links TRBV6-1 to TRBJ2-7; 9 nucleotides agree with TRBD2. CDR1 and CDR2 (germline): MNHNS, SASEGT. CDR3 length equals 16 residues. The trim removed 4 bases at V and 1 base at J, leaving 8 bases unmatched. The CDR3 sequence is CASSGARLAVSYEQYF. As DNA, the CDR3 is TGTGCCAGCAGTGGGGCGAGACTAGCGGTATCCTACGAGCAGTACTTC.

The rearrangement joins TRBV6-6 to TRBJ2-7; the D call may be TRBD1 or TRBD2 (5 bases each). The germline CDR1 and CDR2 sequences are MNHNY and SVGAGI (reference sequence). The CDR3 is 13 amino acids. V was trimmed by 4 bases and J by 3 bases, leaving 10 bases between them. CDR3 sequence: CASSWGRDYEQYF. CDR3 in DNA: TGTGCCAGCAGTTGGGGGAGAGACTACGAGCAGTACTTC.

The chain combines TRBV5-6 with TRBJ1-5, with TRBD1 as a possible D gene (5 bases). The germline CDR1 and CDR2 sequences are SGHDT and YYEEEE. Between the trimmed V and J ends, which lost 3 bases and 2 bases, there was a span of 12 bases. The CDR3 has 15 amino acids. The CDR3 here is CASSSGWDGNQPQHF. The CDR3 DNA reads as TGTGCCAGCAGCTCAGGGTGGGACGGCAATCAGCCCCAGCATTTT.

This sequence joins TRBV2 and TRBJ1-6, with a weak D call TRBD1 (6 bases). Trimming pared 5 bases from V and 7 bases from J, leaving 21 bases between. The V gene's germline CDR1 is SNHLY and CDR2 FYNNEI. The CDR3 runs 17 residues. The CDR3 nucleotides read TGTGCCAGCAGTCCACCTATACTACAGGGAGACAATTCACCCCTCCACTTT. As protein: CASSPPILQGDNSPLHF.

The chain uses TRBV18 and TRBJ1-6; the match to TRBD1 covers 7 bases. CDR3 length: 16 residues. Trimming cost V 6 bases and J 10 bases; bases outside gene matches: 15. CDR1 is KGHSH and CDR2 is LQKENI in the germline V gene. CDR3 amino acids: CASSPAGQYNGSPLHF. CDR3 in DNA: TGTGCCAGCTCCCCAGCGGGACAGTATAACGGATCACCCCTCCACTTT.

This clone was found once. The chain employs TRBV6-5 and TRBJ2-5; 8 bases fit TRBD1. TRBJ2-7 explains the end of the DNA better; the J call may be wrong. Germline CDR1 reads MNHEY; CDR2 reads SVGAGI. The CDR3 consists of 13 residues. CDR3 sequence: CASSWTGLYEQYF. The CDR3, as DNA: TGTGCCAGCAGTTGGACAGGGCTCTACGAGCAGTACTTC.

This clone has just one count. The chain has TRBV28 and TRBJ2-7; D may be TRBD1 (5 bases). The CDR3 covers 12 residues. V lost 5 bases and J lost 7, with 12 bases in between. The germline gives CDR1 MDHEN, CDR2 SYDVKM. CDR3 protein: CASSTGRTEQYF. DNA for the CDR3: TGTGCCAGCAGTACAGGTCGAACTGAGCAGTACTTC.

This chain links TRBV5-1 with TRBJ1-6; TRBD1 is a possible D gene (5 bases). The germline V gene encodes CDR1 SGHRS and CDR2 YFSETQ. Between the trimmed V and J ends, which lost 0 bases and 10 bases, there was a span of 14 bases. This CDR3 is 15 amino acids long. The CDR3 coding sequence is TGCGCCAGCAGCTTGGCCTGGGGGAGCCTATCACCCCTCCACTTT. Its protein is CASSLAWGSLSPLHF.

This rearrangement joins TRBV19 to TRBJ2-3, with D possibly being TRBD1 or TRBD2 (5 bases each). Germline values: CDR1 LNHDA, CDR2 SQIVND (reference sequence). This CDR3 is 13 amino acids long. The V end lost 4 bases, the J end lost 8 bases, and 13 bases lay between the germline ends. CDR3 bases: TGTGCCAGTAGTAGGGACCTCTTGGGTACGCAGTATTTT. It translates to CASSRDLLGTQYF.

CDR3 protein: CASSPGQGGTEAFF. CDR3 DNA: TGTGCCAGCAGCCCGGGACAGGGTGGGACTGAAGCTTTCTTT. This chain uses TRBV5-8 with TRBJ1-1; 9 bases are shared with TRBD1. V trimming: 4 bases; J trimming: 5 bases; junction bases outside the gene matches: 6. Germline loops: CDR1 SGHTS, CDR2 YDEGEE. CDR3 length: 14 amino acids.

About this clone: Other DNA sequences in the same sample also yield this CDR3. The chain has TRBV11-2 and TRBJ1-4; D is perhaps TRBD1 (5 bases). Germline CDR1 SGHAT, CDR2 FQNNGV. The CDR3 is 14 residues long. V lost 4 bases and J 4 bases, leaving 10 bases between the germline ends. The CDR3 DNA reads TGTGCCAGCAGCTCTCAGGGAATTAATGAAAAACTGTTTTTT. It encodes CASSSQGINEKLFF.

The chain carries TRBV9 and TRBJ2-3; no definite D call. There are 17 residues in the CDR3. CDR1 and CDR2 (germline): SGDLS, YYNGEE. The germline V and J ends were trimmed by 0 bases and 0 bases, with 14 bases remaining between them. The chain's CDR3 is CASSVGLGASSTDTQYF. CDR3 sequence (DNA): TGTGCCAGCAGCGTAGGGTTGGGCGCTTCTAGCACAGATACGCAGTATTTT.